Below, 19 T cell receptor beta chains from the same sample are listed, as sequenced in a study of T-cell memory formation after mild COVID-19. TCRdb re-analysed the 5' RACE reads in MiXCR, keeping a single row per CDR3 protein. The table has roughly 140,000 distinct CDR3 sequences, more than 13% seen once. The source material was PBMCs or a T cell subset sorted from them (not recorded which). The origin of the receptors is an adult woman who had mild COVID-19 (a few samples of this study predate the infection). Cell type and time point are not known.

This sequence joins TRBV20-1 and TRBJ2-5; 12 bases align to TRBD2. V lost 5 bases and J lost 1; bases outside the gene matches: 8. From germline, CDR1 is DFQATT and CDR2 SNEGSKA (reference sequence). CDR3 size: 16 residues. CDR3 amino acids: CSAATLLAGGQETQYF. The CDR3 DNA reads as TGCAGTGCTGCCACTTTACTAGCGGGGGGCCAAGAGACCCAGTACTTC.

The chain combines TRBV12-3 or TRBV12-4 with TRBJ2-1, with 8 bases identical to TRBD1. The CDR3 is made up of 14 amino acids. The V segment lost 6 bases and the J segment 0 bases; nucleotides outside the gene matches: 1. The CDR3 region is CASRDRGSYNEQFF. In nucleotides, the CDR3 is TGTGCCAGCAGAGACAGGGGCTCCTACAATGAGCAGTTCTTC.

The genes are TRBV10-3 and TRBJ2-3, with D tentatively TRBD2 (6 bases). Germline CDR1 and CDR2: ENHRY and SYGVKD. CDR3 size: 16 residues. Trimming took 6 bases from V and 2 from J, leaving 18 bases between them. Written as DNA, the CDR3 is TGTGCCATCAGCGACCCCCGTGGCGGGGACACAGATACGCAGTATTTT. This codes for CAISDPRGGDTDTQYF.

The V call is TRBV11-3, the J call TRBJ2-1, with D tentatively TRBD1 (6 bases). This CDR3 contains 16 residues. The germline CDR1 and CDR2 sequences are SGHNT and YENEEA. The ends were cut back, 5 bases at V and 0 bases at J, with 14 bases in the middle. The CDR3, as DNA: TGTGCCAGCAGCCAGGACAGCTACCCCTCCTACAATGAGCAGTTCTTC. Protein product: CASSQDSYPSYNEQFF.

The rearrangement joins TRBV3-1 to TRBJ2-5; 10 bases agree with TRBD2. The germline V gene has CDR1 LGHDT and CDR2 YNNKEL (reference sequence). This CDR3 comprises 14 residues. V dropped 5 bases and J dropped 2; count of bases not matched to a gene: 2. Here the CDR3 DNA reads TGTGCCAGCAGCAATAGCGGGGGGCAAGAGACCCAGTACTTC. Translating it yields CASSNSGGQETQYF.

This clonotype turned up a few times. V and J are TRBV9 and TRBJ2-5; TRBD1 agrees at 7 bases. Germline V gene lookup returns CDR1 SGDLS and CDR2 YYNGEE. V dropped 4 bases and J dropped 1; count of bases not matched to a gene: 7. The length of the CDR3 is 15 residues. The CDR3 coding sequence is TGTGCCAGCAGCCCCCGCGACAGGGCCCAAGAGACCCAGTACTTC. Amino acids: CASSPRDRAQETQYF.

This clonotype was seen a few times. DNA of the CDR3: TGTGCCAGCAGCTCGGGAGGAAACACTGAAGCTTTCTTT. It specifies CASSSGGNTEAFF. The chain uses TRBV7-9 and TRBJ1-1; D remains unclear. This CDR3 comprises 13 residues. V lost 4 bases, J lost 2 bases, and 8 bases lay in between. Per the germline V gene, CDR1 is SEHNR and CDR2 is FQNEAQ (reference sequence).

The V call is TRBV10-3, the J call TRBJ2-4; D may match TRBD1 or TRBD2 (5 bases each). V lost 3 bases and J 8 bases, leaving 23 bases between the germline ends. CDR3 length equals 17 residues. The germline V gene has CDR1 ENHRY and CDR2 SYGVKD. For the CDR3, the DNA is TGTGCCATCAGTGATCCCCGGGGCACCACCGAGGCGGACATTCAGTACTTC. This gives the protein CAISDPRGTTEADIQYF.

This clonotype has just a few counts. The chain combines TRBV5-4 with TRBJ2-7; TRBD1 agrees at 8 bases. The germline gives CDR1 SGHNT, CDR2 YYREEE (reference sequence). J gave up 2 bases and V 4 bases, and 14 bases lay outside the gene matches. The CDR3 totals 17 residues. CDR3 residues: CASSRTGQGLPAYEQYF. CDR3 nucleotide sequence: TGTGCCAGCAGCCGCACTGGACAGGGATTACCCGCCTACGAGCAGTACTTC.

This clonotype appeared a few times. This chain joins TRBV20-1 and TRBJ1-2; perhaps TRBD1 as D (6 bases). The CDR3 spans 15 residues. The V end lost 4 bases, the J end lost 4 bases, and 19 bases lay between the germline ends. Germline assignment: CDR1 DFQATT and CDR2 SNEGSKA (reference sequence). The CDR3 coding sequence is TGCAGTGCTACAAACTCAACAGGGTCCGTCTATGGCTACACCTTC. It specifies CSATNSTGSVYGYTF.

This clonotype was counted between two and nine times. V gene TRBV4-2 combines with J gene TRBJ2-7; D gene uncertain. Germline V gene data show CDR1 as LGHNA and CDR2 as YNFKEQ. With 4 bases removed from V and 0 bases from J, the gap between germline ends came to 16 bases. The CDR3 totals 16 residues. CDR3 protein: CASSPYTTKSSYEQYF. The CDR3 bases are TGTGCCAGCAGCCCCTACACCACCAAATCCTCCTACGAGCAGTACTTC.

This clonotype was observed once. The genes are TRBV12-3 or TRBV12-4 and TRBJ2-3; TRBD2 matches 8 bases. The CDR3 loop spans 18 amino acids. V gave up 3 bases and J gave up 4 bases; unmatched junction bases: 15. DNA of the CDR3: TGTGCCAGCAGTTTCGACCGGGGGGGAGGGGACCCCCCAGATACGCAGTATTTT. Its translation is CASSFDRGGGDPPDTQYF.

The sample holds many counts of this clonotype. V and J are TRBV7-6 and TRBJ2-5, with D maybe TRBD2 (5 bases). CDR3 length: 12 residues. The V gene's germline CDR1 is SGHVS and CDR2 FNYEAQ. The V end was cut by 6 bases, the J end by 5 bases, with 10 bases between. CDR3 loop: CASSPREETQYF. In nucleotides, the CDR3 is TGTGCCAGCAGTCCGAGGGAGGAGACCCAGTACTTC.

The V gene is TRBV12-3 or TRBV12-4, the J gene TRBJ1-2; D possibly corresponds to TRBD1 (5 bases). Trimming cost V 5 bases and J 7 bases, with 17 bases left between them. This CDR3 contains 14 residues. CDR3 loop: CASSPGEGLGGYTF. The CDR3 DNA reads as TGTGCCAGCAGTCCCGGAGAGGGGTTGGGTGGCTACACCTTC.

This sequence joins TRBV19 and TRBJ2-1, with 13 bases lining up with TRBD2. The CDR3 sequence is 15 residues long. Germline loops: CDR1 LNHDA, CDR2 SQIVND (reference sequence). V shed 7 bases and J 10 bases; nucleotides not matched to a gene: 10. CDR3 sequence: CASTLTSGGLPEQFF. The CDR3 DNA reads TGTGCCAGTACCCTGACTAGCGGGGGGCTTCCCGAGCAGTTCTTC.

V usage is TRBV6-6 and J usage is TRBJ1-1; no firm D call. Trimming stripped 7 bases from V and 0 bases from J, with 6 bases between. This CDR3 has 12 amino acids. CDR1 MNHNY and CDR2 SVGAGI come from the germline V gene (reference sequence). In nucleotides, the CDR3 is TGTGCCAGCATTGCGGTGAACACTGAAGCTTTCTTT. Residues: CASIAVNTEAFF.

CDR3: CASTAKGGGRTQQYF. CDR3 nucleotide sequence: TGTGCCAGCACCGCAAAAGGGGGTGGACGAACGCAGCAGTACTTC. The chain is built from TRBV12-3 or TRBV12-4 and TRBJ2-7; TRBD1 might be the D (6 bases). CDR3 length: 15 amino acids. Between the trimmed V and J ends, which lost 7 bases and 8 bases, there was a span of 24 bases.

The gene calls are TRBV4-1 and TRBJ2-7; D may be TRBD2 (5 bases). Trimming removed 1 base at V and 3 bases at J, with 13 bases between. The CDR3 is made up of 15 amino acids. The V gene's germline CDR1 is MGHRA and CDR2 YSYEKL. CDR3 DNA sequence: TGCGCCAGCAGCCAAGGAGGCGGCGGGTTCTACGAGCAGTACTTC. Amino acid sequence: CASSQGGGGFYEQYF.

CDR3 in amino acids: CASSFGTAGAFF. Written as DNA, the CDR3 is TGTGCCAGCAGCTTTGGGACAGCCGGAGCTTTCTTT. The rearrangement links TRBV5-6 to TRBJ1-1; 7 bases match TRBD1. Germline CDR1 reads SGHDT; CDR2 reads YYEEEE. The CDR3 extends over 12 amino acids. V gave up 2 bases and J gave up 10 bases; unmatched junction bases: 5. Full variable domain (rest looked up from reference TRBV5-6 and TRBJ1-1): DAGVTQSPTHLIKTRGQQVTLRCSPKSGHDTVSWYQQALGQGPQFIFQYYEEEERQRGNFPDRFSGHQFPNYSSELNVNALLLGDSALYLCASSFGTAGAFFGQGTRLTVV.